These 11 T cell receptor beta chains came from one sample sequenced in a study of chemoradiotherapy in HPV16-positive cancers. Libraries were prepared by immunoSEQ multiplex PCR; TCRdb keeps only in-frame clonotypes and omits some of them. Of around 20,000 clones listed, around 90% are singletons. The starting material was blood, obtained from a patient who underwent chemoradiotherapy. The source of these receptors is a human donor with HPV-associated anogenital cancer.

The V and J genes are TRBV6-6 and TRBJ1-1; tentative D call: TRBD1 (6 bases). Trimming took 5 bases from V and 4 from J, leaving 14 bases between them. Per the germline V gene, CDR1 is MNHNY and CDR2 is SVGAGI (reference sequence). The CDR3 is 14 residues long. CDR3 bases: TGTGCCAGCAGTGGGGGGACATTCCCCACTGAAGCTTTCTTT. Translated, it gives CASSGGTFPTEAFF.

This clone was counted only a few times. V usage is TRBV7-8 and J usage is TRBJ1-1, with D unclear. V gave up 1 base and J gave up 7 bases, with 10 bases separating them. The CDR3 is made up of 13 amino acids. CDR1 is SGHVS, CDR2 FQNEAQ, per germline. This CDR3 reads CASSLVSRYEAFF. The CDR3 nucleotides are TGTGCCAGCAGCTTAGTGTCCAGGTATGAAGCTTTCTTT. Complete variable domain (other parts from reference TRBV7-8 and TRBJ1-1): GAGVSQSPRYKVAKRGQDVALRCDPISGHVSLFWYQQALGQGPEFLTYFQNEAQLDKSGLPSDRFFAERPEGSVSTLKIQRTQQEDSAVYLCASSLVSRYEAFFGQGTRLTVV.

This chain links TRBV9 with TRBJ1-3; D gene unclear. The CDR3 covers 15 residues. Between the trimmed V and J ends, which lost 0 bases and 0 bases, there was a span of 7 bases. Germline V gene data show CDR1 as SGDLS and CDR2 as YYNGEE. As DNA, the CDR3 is TGTGCCAGCAGCGTAGAACAGTACTCTGGAAACACCATATATTTT. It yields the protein CASSVEQYSGNTIYF.

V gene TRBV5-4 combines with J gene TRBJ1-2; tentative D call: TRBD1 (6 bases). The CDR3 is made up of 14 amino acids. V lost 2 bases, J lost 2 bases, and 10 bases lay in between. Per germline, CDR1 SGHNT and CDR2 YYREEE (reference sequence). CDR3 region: CASSFNQGNYGYTF. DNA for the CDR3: TGTGCCAGCAGCTTTAATCAGGGGAACTATGGCTACACCTTC. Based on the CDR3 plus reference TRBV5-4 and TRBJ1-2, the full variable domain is ETGVTQSPTHLIKTRGQQVTLRCSSQSGHNTVSWYQQALGQGPQFIFQYYREEENGRGNFPPRFSGLQFPNYSSELNVNALELDDSALYLCASSFNQGNYGYTFGSGTRLTVV.

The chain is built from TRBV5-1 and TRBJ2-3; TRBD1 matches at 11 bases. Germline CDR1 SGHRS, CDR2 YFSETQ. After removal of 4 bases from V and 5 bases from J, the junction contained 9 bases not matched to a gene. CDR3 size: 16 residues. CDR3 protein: CASSNGQGARLDTQYF. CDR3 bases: TGCGCCAGCAGCAACGGACAGGGGGCGAGGCTAGATACGCAGTATTTT.

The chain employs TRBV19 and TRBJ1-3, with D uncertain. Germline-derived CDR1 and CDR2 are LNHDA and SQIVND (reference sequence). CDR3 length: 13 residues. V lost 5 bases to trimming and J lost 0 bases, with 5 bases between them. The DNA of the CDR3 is TGTGCCAGTAGTTCCGGCTCTGGAAACACCATATATTTT. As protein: CASSSGSGNTIYF.

The CDR3 protein is CSVEEAGGWNGYTF. The CDR3 bases are TGCAGCGTTGAAGAAGCAGGGGGTTGGAATGGCTACACCTTC. V usage is TRBV29-1 and J usage is TRBJ1-2; 7 nucleotides align to TRBD1. This CDR3 is built from 14 residues. Trimming cost V 0 bases and J 6 bases; bases outside gene matches: 7. Looked up from germline, CDR1 is SQVTM and CDR2 is ANQGSEA.

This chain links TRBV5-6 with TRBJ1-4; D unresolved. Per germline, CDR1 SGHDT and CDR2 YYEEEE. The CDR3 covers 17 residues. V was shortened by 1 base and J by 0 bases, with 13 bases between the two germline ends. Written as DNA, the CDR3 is TGTGCCAGCAGCTTGCCAGCTAGAGGTGCAACTAATGAAAAACTGTTTTTT. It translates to CASSLPARGATNEKLFF.

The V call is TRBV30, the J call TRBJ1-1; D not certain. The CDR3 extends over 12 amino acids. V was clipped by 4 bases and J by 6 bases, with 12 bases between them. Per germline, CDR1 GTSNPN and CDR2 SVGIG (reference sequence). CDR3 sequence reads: CAWNRRSPEAFF. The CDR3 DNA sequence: TGTGCCTGGAATAGAAGGAGCCCTGAAGCTTTCTTT.

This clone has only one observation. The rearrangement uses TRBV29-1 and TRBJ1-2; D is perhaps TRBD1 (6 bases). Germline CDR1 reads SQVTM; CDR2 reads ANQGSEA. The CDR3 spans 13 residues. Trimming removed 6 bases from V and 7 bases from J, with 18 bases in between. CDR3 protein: CSVVTLGASGYTF. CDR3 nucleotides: TGCAGCGTCGTGACCTTGGGGGCGTCTGGCTACACCTTC.

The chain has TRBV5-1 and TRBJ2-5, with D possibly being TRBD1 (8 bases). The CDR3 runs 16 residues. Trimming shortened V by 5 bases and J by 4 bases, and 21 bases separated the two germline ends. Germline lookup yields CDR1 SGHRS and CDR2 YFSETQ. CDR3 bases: TGCGCCAGCAGGCCGGGAGGACAGGGTGACGGAGAGACCCAGTACTTC. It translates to CASRPGGQGDGETQYF.